This TCR beta chain was sequenced during a study of cytomegalovirus exposure and HLA in healthy donors. PCR amplification relied on 60 Vbeta primers (plus 13 Jbeta primers). Clones were read by immunoSEQ multiplex PCR, and TCRdb kept only the in-frame ones, dropping some. The repertoire holds about 94,000 clones, with about three fifths as singletons. Remarks on this clone: Its specificity is not known.

The CDR3 has 16 residues. J was trimmed by 2 bases and V by 4 bases; bases with no gene match: 8. Germline CDR1 SGHRS, CDR2 YFSETQ. Findings and limits, study-wide: Beyond CMV serostatus, there was no information to go on about immune exposure. In vitro, a few CMV-associated chains proved specific for CMV antigens. A later analysis revealed that TCR association rates differed between HLA loci, peaking at DRB1 and bottoming out at HLA-C.

Nominally healthy donors were sampled, though unrecorded immune exposures were likely. The sequencing sample was made of PBMCs. The genes are TRBV5-1 and TRBJ2-3, with 9 positions matching TRBD2. The sequence came from a man between 25 and 39 years old in good health and CMV-seronegative. CDR3 DNA sequence: TGCGCCAGCAGCCTACCTTTAGCGGGGGACACAGATACGCAGTATTTT. It specifies CASSLPLAGDTDTQYF.